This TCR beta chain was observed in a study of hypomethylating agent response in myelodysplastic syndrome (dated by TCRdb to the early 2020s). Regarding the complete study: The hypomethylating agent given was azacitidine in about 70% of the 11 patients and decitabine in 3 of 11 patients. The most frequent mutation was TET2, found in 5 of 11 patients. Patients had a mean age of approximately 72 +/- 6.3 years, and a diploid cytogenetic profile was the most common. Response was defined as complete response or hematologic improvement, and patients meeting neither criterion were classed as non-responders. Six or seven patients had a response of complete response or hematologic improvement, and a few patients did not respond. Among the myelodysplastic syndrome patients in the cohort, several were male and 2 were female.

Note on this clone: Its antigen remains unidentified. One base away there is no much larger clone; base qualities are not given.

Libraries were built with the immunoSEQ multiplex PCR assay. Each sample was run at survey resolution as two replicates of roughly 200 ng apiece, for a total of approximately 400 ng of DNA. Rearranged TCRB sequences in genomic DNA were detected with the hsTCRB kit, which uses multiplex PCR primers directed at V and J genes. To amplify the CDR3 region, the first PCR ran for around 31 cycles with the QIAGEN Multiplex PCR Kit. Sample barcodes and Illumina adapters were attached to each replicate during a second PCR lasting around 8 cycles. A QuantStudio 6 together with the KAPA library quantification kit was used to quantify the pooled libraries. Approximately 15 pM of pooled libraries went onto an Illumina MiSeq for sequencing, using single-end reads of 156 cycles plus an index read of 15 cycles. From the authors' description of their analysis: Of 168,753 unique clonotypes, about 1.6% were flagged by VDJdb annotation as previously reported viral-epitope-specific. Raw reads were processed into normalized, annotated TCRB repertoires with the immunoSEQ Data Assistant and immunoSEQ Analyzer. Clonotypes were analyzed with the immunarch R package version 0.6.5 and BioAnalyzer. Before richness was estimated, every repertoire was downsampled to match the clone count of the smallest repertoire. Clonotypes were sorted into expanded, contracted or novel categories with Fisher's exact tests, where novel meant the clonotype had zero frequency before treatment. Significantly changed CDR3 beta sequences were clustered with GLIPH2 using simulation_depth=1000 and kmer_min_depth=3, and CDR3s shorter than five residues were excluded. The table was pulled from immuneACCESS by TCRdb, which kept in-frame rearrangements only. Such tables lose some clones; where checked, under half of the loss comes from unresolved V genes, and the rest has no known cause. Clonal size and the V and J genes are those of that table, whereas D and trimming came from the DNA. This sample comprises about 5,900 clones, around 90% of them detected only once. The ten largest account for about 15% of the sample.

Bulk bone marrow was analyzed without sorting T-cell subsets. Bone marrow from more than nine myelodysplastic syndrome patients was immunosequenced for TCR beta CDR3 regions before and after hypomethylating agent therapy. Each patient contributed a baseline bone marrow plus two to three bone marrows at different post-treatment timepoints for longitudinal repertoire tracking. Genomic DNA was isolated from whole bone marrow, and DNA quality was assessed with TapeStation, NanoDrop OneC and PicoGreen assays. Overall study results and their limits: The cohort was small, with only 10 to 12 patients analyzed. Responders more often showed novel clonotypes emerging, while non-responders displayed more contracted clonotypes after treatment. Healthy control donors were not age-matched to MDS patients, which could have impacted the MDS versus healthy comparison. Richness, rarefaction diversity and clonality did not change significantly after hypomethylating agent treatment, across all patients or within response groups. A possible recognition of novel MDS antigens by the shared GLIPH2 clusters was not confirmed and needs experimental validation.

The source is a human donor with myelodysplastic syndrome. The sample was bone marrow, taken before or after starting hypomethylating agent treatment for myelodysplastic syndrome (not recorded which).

The DNA sequence is given as TGTGCCAGCAGTACCAATTCAGGGGGCGATGGCTACACCTTC. Its coded protein is CASSTNSGGDGYTF. The V and J genes are TRBV28 and TRBJ1-2; the central 8 bases match TRBD1. Trimming leaves V shorter by 5 bases and J shorter by 6 bases, with the junction holding 8 bases beyond the gene matches. CDR1 MDHEN and CDR2 SYDVKM were looked up in the germline V gene. The CDR3 has 14 amino acids, counting the end cysteine and phenylalanine. Only the CDR3 portion is preserved as DNA: 42 bases, with reading frame beginning at the first base.